Below are 26 T cell receptor beta chains sequenced from a single sample in a study of shared clonotypes between healthy human individuals. Some clones are missing from TCRdb's copy, which holds only in-frame ones; the method was immunoSEQ multiplex PCR. This repertoire shows around 2.5 million clones, 93% found once; its top ten account for 0.36%. The specimen sequenced was naive CD4+ T cells from PBMCs. Subset meaning: CD45RA+ positively selected. Every receptor here comes from a young man in good health. Some clones in this sample may be carry-over from other donors' samples.

A remark on this clone: The same CDR3 is also encoded by other DNA sequences in this sample. The chain recombines TRBV28 with TRBJ2-3; D could derive from TRBD1 or TRBD2 (6 bases each). Germline V gene data show CDR1 as MDHEN and CDR2 as SYDVKM. Trimming removed 6 bases from V and 3 bases from J, with 16 bases in between. There are 15 residues in the CDR3. This CDR3 is CASSSGARGTDTQYF. The CDR3 nucleotides read TGTGCCAGCAGCTCGGGGGCGAGAGGTACAGATACGCAGTATTTT.

The chain carries TRBV5-1 and TRBJ1-3; tentatively, D is TRBD1 (5 bases). Germline CDR1 SGHRS, CDR2 YFSETQ. There are 16 residues in the CDR3. Between the trimmed V and J ends, which lost 0 bases and 0 bases, there was a span of 10 bases. The CDR3 nucleotides read TGCGCCAGCAGCTTGGGGGGCACAAACTCTGGAAACACCATATATTTT. This gives the protein CASSLGGTNSGNTIYF.

This rearrangement joins TRBV11-2 to TRBJ2-7; TRBD2 agrees at 10 bases. CDR1 and CDR2 from the germline V gene are SGHAT and FQNNGV. V dropped 2 bases and J dropped 6; count of bases not matched to a gene: 7. The CDR3 length is 15 residues. For the CDR3, the DNA is TGTGCCAGCAGCTTAACTAGCGGGATCTCGGCCGAGCAGTACTTC. Its protein is CASSLTSGISAEQYF.

The gene calls are TRBV5-1 and TRBJ2-3; weak D call: TRBD1 (6 bases). Looked up from germline, CDR1 is SGHRS and CDR2 is YFSETQ. The CDR3 sequence is 14 residues long. Trimming stripped 6 bases from V and 6 bases from J, with 17 bases between. The CDR3 sequence is CASKRTVEGDTQYF. The CDR3 DNA is TGCGCCAGCAAGCGGACAGTCGAGGGGGATACGCAGTATTTT.

This sequence joins TRBV28 and TRBJ1-2; TRBD1 is a possible D gene (5 bases). This CDR3 region has 14 residues. V lost 4 bases, J lost 7 bases, and 16 bases lay in between. The V gene's germline CDR1 is MDHEN and CDR2 SYDVKM. The CDR3: CASSSVAGSFGYTF. CDR3 DNA sequence: TGTGCCAGCAGTTCAGTAGCAGGGAGCTTTGGCTACACCTTC.

The V call is TRBV28, the J call TRBJ1-1, with 9 bases matching TRBD1. The V gene's germline CDR1 is MDHEN and CDR2 SYDVKM. CDR3 size: 16 residues. The junction had 9 bases not matched to a gene; V was cut back by 3 bases and J by 4 bases. The CDR3: CASSFWDRVGGTEAFF. CDR3 DNA: TGTGCCAGCAGTTTTTGGGACAGGGTGGGGGGCACTGAAGCTTTCTTT.

Here the CDR3 reads CASSQGTSGMSDTQYF. Written as DNA, the CDR3 is TGCGCCAGCAGCCAAGGGACTAGCGGGATGTCAGATACGCAGTATTTT. V usage is TRBV5-1 and J usage is TRBJ2-3, with TRBD2 matching 13 bases. With 4 bases clipped from V and 4 bases from J, the junction kept 6 bases outside the gene matches. The germline gives CDR1 SGHRS, CDR2 YFSETQ. This CDR3 contains 16 residues.

V gene TRBV30 combines with J gene TRBJ2-7; D is unclear. The CDR3 is made up of 12 amino acids. Trimming shortened V by 3 bases and J by 4 bases, and 10 bases separated the two germline ends. Germline assignment: CDR1 GTSNPN and CDR2 SVGIG (reference sequence). As DNA, the CDR3 is TGTGCCTGGAGGGTCACGAAATACGAGCAGTACTTC. The encoded protein is CAWRVTKYEQYF. The whole variable domain, filled in from reference TRBV30 and TRBJ2-7, reads SQTIHQWPATLVQPVGSPLSLECTVEGTSNPNLYWYRQAAGRGLQLLFYSVGIGQISSEVPQNLSASRPQDRQFILSSKKLLLSDSGFYLCAWRVTKYEQYFGPGTRLTVT.

The chain is built from TRBV18 and TRBJ1-3; possible D gene TRBD1, 6 bases. The CDR3 sequence is 16 residues long. V lost 3 bases, J lost 3 bases, and 15 bases lay in between. Per germline, CDR1 KGHSH and CDR2 LQKENI. Here the CDR3 DNA reads TGTGCCAGCTCACCCACACCGGGGGCCAGTGGAAACACCATATATTTT. It specifies CASSPTPGASGNTIYF.

The rearrangement joins TRBV10-3 to TRBJ2-5; 9 bases map to TRBD2. The trim removed 3 bases at V and 9 bases at J, leaving 11 bases unmatched. Germline V lookup: CDR1 ENHRY, CDR2 SYGVKD. This CDR3 region has 15 residues. CDR3 nucleotide sequence: TGTGCCATCAGTGATTCGGCTAGCGGGGCACGGCCCCAGTACTTC. It yields the protein CAISDSASGARPQYF.

This chain connects TRBV6-4 to TRBJ2-7; D is unclear. In germline, CDR1 is MRHNA, CDR2 SNTAGT. Trimming took 7 bases from V and 3 from J, leaving 13 bases between them. The CDR3 runs to 13 residues. The CDR3 DNA follows: TGTGCCAGCACCTCGGAGACGTGCTACGAGCAGTACTTC. Residues: CASTSETCYEQYF.

V is TRBV5-6 and J is TRBJ1-3; D call uncertain. CDR1 and CDR2 from the germline V gene are SGHDT and YYEEEE. This CDR3 comprises 15 residues. V shed 3 bases and J shed 0 bases, with 10 bases lying between them. The CDR3 spells CASSWRRNSGNTIYF. CDR3 DNA sequence: TGTGCCAGCAGCTGGAGACGGAACTCTGGAAACACCATATATTTT.

This clone was detected once. The chain recombines TRBV5-1 with TRBJ2-2; no firm D call. Trimming took off 0 bases at V and 1 base at J, with 13 bases between the two ends. This CDR3 has 17 amino acids. The germline CDR1 and CDR2 sequences are SGHRS and YFSETQ. The CDR3 loop reads CASSLAGFKMNTGELFF. CDR3 nucleotide sequence: TGCGCCAGCAGCTTGGCCGGCTTCAAAATGAACACCGGGGAGCTGTTTTTT. The whole variable domain, filled in from reference TRBV5-1 and TRBJ2-2, reads KAGVTQTPRYLIKTRGQQVTLSCSPISGHRSVSWYQQTPGQGLQFLFEYFSETQRNKGNFPGRFSGRQFSNSRSEMNVSTLELGDSALYLCASSLAGFKMNTGELFFGEGSRLTVL.

The chain combines TRBV28 with TRBJ2-7, with 10 bases aligning to TRBD1. This CDR3 comprises 12 residues. Germline CDR1 reads MDHEN; CDR2 reads SYDVKM. V was clipped by 9 bases and J by 4 bases; unmatched bases: 3. CDR3 DNA: TGTGCCAGTGGACAGGGGGTTTACGAGCAGTACTTC. Translation gives CASGQGVYEQYF.

This chain connects TRBV7-2 to TRBJ2-7, with no clear D. The ends were cut back, 1 base at V and 1 base at J, with 8 bases in the middle. Looked up from germline, CDR1 is SGHTA and CDR2 is FQGNSA. There are 14 residues in the CDR3. The CDR3 loop reads CASSLVLPSYEQYF. The CDR3 nucleotides read TGTGCCAGCAGCTTAGTACTACCTTCCTACGAGCAGTACTTC.

CDR3 region: CASSPYNREGYTF. The CDR3 nucleotides read TGTGCCAGTAGTCCCTATAACAGGGAGGGCTACACCTTC. This chain joins TRBV19 and TRBJ1-2; TRBD1 might be the D (6 bases). CDR1 and CDR2 (germline): LNHDA, SQIVND (reference sequence). V dropped 5 bases and J dropped 8 bases, with 15 bases sitting between them. The CDR3 covers 13 residues.

V is TRBV5-1 and J is TRBJ2-1; TRBD2 might be the D (5 bases). The V end lost 4 bases, the J end lost 6 bases, and 11 bases lay between the germline ends. The CDR3 totals 13 residues. Germline values: CDR1 SGHRS, CDR2 YFSETQ. CDR3 sequence: CASSPGSANEQFF. Written as DNA, the CDR3 is TGCGCCAGCAGCCCGGGGAGCGCCAATGAGCAGTTCTTC.

This clone was observed a few times. This same CDR3 is encoded by further DNA sequences in the sample. This chain links TRBV28 with TRBJ1-3; TRBD1 matches at 9 bases. V trimming: 4 bases; J trimming: 0 bases; junction bases outside the gene matches: 1. The CDR3 contains 15 residues. The V gene's germline CDR1 is MDHEN and CDR2 SYDVKM. This chain's CDR3 is CASSSTGGSGNTIYF. The CDR3 nucleotides are TGTGCCAGCAGTTCGACAGGGGGCTCTGGAAACACCATATATTTT.

The chain has TRBV9 and TRBJ2-1, with 10 bases identical to TRBD2. J lost 9 bases, V lost 3 bases, and 9 bases had no gene match. CDR1 is SGDLS, CDR2 YYNGEE, per germline. This CDR3 spans 15 amino acids. CDR3 residues: CASSERLAGGGEQFF. Written as DNA, the CDR3 is TGTGCCAGCAGCGAGCGACTAGCGGGTGGGGGTGAGCAGTTCTTC.

This clone appeared a single time. The CDR3 is CASSEALTANYGYTF. In DNA, the CDR3 is TGTGCCAGCAGTGAAGCGCTGACAGCTAACTATGGCTACACCTTC. The chain is built from TRBV6-1 and TRBJ1-2; D is perhaps TRBD1 (5 bases). Germline values: CDR1 MNHNS, CDR2 SASEGT. V lost 0 bases and J 0 bases, leaving 8 bases between the germline ends. This CDR3 is built from 15 residues.

The V and J genes are TRBV10-1 and TRBJ2-7, with TRBD1 matching 8 bases. Trimming at V came to 6 bases and at J to 4 bases, leaving 5 bases not matched to a gene. The CDR3 consists of 13 residues. Looked up from germline, CDR1 is WNHNN and CDR2 is SYGVQD (reference sequence). The CDR3 spells CASSPGQEYEQYF. Here the CDR3 DNA reads TGCGCCAGCAGCCCGGGACAGGAGTACGAGCAGTACTTC.

The chain combines TRBV12-5 with TRBJ2-1; TRBD2 agrees at 11 bases. The ends lost 2 bases at V and 6 bases at J; junction bases unmatched: 9. This CDR3 is 17 amino acids long. Germline CDR1 and CDR2: LGHNT and FRNRAP. As DNA, the CDR3 is TGTGCTAGTGGTTTGACCCCGGGTAGCGGGAGGGTCAATGAGCAGTTCTTC. It translates to CASGLTPGSGRVNEQFF.

The chain carries TRBV7-9 and TRBJ2-2, with 8 bases fitting TRBD1. The CDR3 has 15 amino acids. The V and J ends lost 5 bases and 6 bases, in that order; junction bases with no gene match: 8. Germline V gene lookup returns CDR1 SEHNR and CDR2 FQNEAQ (reference sequence). The CDR3 DNA reads TGTGCCAGCAGCGAAACGACAGGGGTCCCCGGGGAGCTGTTTTTT. It translates to CASSETTGVPGELFF.

This clone has only one observation. The chain couples TRBV28 to TRBJ2-7, with a tentative D call TRBD2 (6 bases). Germline lookup yields CDR1 MDHEN and CDR2 SYDVKM. The ends were cut back, 5 bases at V and 1 base at J, with 18 bases in the middle. The CDR3 contains 16 residues. The chain's CDR3 is CASSPLASGRSYEQYF. The CDR3 coding sequence is TGTGCCAGCAGTCCCCTTGCCTCCGGGAGATCCTACGAGCAGTACTTC.

The J gene is TRBJ1-5, the V gene TRBV28, with a tentative D call TRBD1 (6 bases). Per the germline V gene, CDR1 is MDHEN and CDR2 is SYDVKM. The CDR3 length is 17 residues. V lost 7 bases and J lost 2, with 21 bases in between. The CDR3 nucleotides are TGTGCCAGCACCTTTGCGGGGGGCGGGATTGGCAATCAGCCCCAGCATTTT. Encoded protein: CASTFAGGGIGNQPQHF.

The chain joins TRBV28 to TRBJ1-2, with unresolved D. V gave up 2 bases and J gave up 9 bases, with 13 bases separating them. The CDR3 runs to 13 residues. Per germline, CDR1 MDHEN and CDR2 SYDVKM. The CDR3 protein is CASSLRTPRSYTF. As DNA, the CDR3 is TGTGCCAGCAGTTTACGGACCCCACGAAGCTACACCTTC.